The rows below give T cell receptor beta chains drawn from one sample of a study of blood T cell repertoires in COVID-19. TCRdb's table, derived via immunoSEQ multiplex PCR, lists solely in-frame clones and lacks some. Counted here are over 120,000 clones, about 88% occurring once; the ten biggest clones make up about 2.6%. The sequenced sample was peripheral blood. These TCRs come from a human donor with acute or convalescent COVID-19. The donor label of this sample is uncertain. Each CDR3 is given with its conserved first and last residue. Each record gives: V gene, J gene, clone size, D gene, CDR3 DNA, CDR3 protein. A D gene is named only where the DNA matches it firmly. Not all rows give a size; the values are once, few, many and, for expanded clones, a class.

TRBV27,TRBJ1-1,.,.,TGTGCCAGCGCTCGAGGGACTGAAGCTTTCTTT,CASARGTEAFF
TRBV30,TRBJ2-2,.,TRBD1,TGTGCCTGGAGTCGGCAGGGGGCAGTCGGGGAGCTGTTTTTT,CAWSRQGAVGELFF
TRBV19,TRBJ1-1,.,TRBD1,TGTGCCAGTAGTCTACTTGGACAGGGATTGGCTGAAGCTTTCTTT,CASSLLGQGLAEAFF
TRBV5-1,TRBJ2-5,.,.,TGCGCCAGCAGCTTGCGAGGACAGCGGGAGACCCAGTACTTC,CASSLRGQRETQYF
TRBV4-3,TRBJ2-4,once,TRBD2,TGCGCCAGCAGCCAGGACGCGGGGGAACTAGCCAAAAACATTCAGTACTTC,CASSQDAGELAKNIQYF
TRBV18,TRBJ2-7,.,.,TGTGCCAGCTCACCATCAGGGCTCTCCTACGAGCAGTACTTC,CASSPSGLSYEQYF
TRBV4-1,TRBJ1-3,.,TRBD1,TGCGCCAGCAGCCCCGGACAGGGCCCCAAGTCTGGAAACACCATATATTTT,CASSPGQGPKSGNTIYF
TRBV9,TRBJ2-1,.,.,TGTGCCAGCAGCGTAGCGGGTGTTGCGGGATACTCCTACAATGAGCAGTTCTTC,CASSVAGVAGYSYNEQFF
TRBV30,TRBJ2-7,.,.,TGTGCCTGGATGTTAGGGGGTAGCTCCTACGAGCAGTACTTC,CAWMLGGSSYEQYF
TRBV6-4,TRBJ2-3,.,.,TGTGCCAGCAGTCGAATAGAACGGACAGCGGAAAGATTAGATACGCAGTATTTT,CASSRIERTAERLDTQYF
TRBV6-2/TRBV6-3,TRBJ2-1,.,TRBD1,TGTGCCAGCAGTTGGGGACAGAACAGATTTTACAATGAGCAGTTCTTC,CASSWGQNRFYNEQFF
TRBV6-5,TRBJ1-3,.,.,TGTGCCAGCAGTCAGGGGAGCTCTGGAAACACCATATATTTT,CASSQGSSGNTIYF
TRBV30,TRBJ1-2,.,.,TGTGCCTGGAGCGTCTCGGGGGGAGATGGCTACACCTTC,CAWSVSGGDGYTF
TRBV27,TRBJ1-3,.,.,TGTGCCAGCAGTTTAATGGGCCAGGGGTTCGACACCATATATTTT,CASSLMGQGFDTIYF
TRBV14,TRBJ1-2,.,TRBD1,TGTGCCAGCAGCCCACCCGGGACAGGGGTCTATGGCTACACCTTC,CASSPPGTGVYGYTF
TRBV30,TRBJ1-2,.,.,TGTGCCTGGAGTGCGCTACAGGCCATAGTTACACGCTATGGCTACACCTTC,CAWSALQAIVTRYGYTF
TRBV7-9,TRBJ2-6,.,.,TGTGCCAGCAGCTCAAACAGGAGACTTTCCTCTGGGGCCAACGTCCTGACTTTC,CASSSNRRLSSGANVLTF
TRBV18,TRBJ1-3,.,.,TGTGCCAGCTCACCTGAAAATAGCTCTGGAAACACCATATATTTT,CASSPENSSGNTIYF
TRBV5-6,TRBJ2-5,.,TRBD2,TGTGCCAGCAGCTTGGTGGGACTAGGAATTGGAGAGACCCAGTACTTC,CASSLVGLGIGETQYF
TRBV20-1,TRBJ2-3,.,TRBD2,TGCAGTGCTAGTTCGGGGGGGTACGGGGGAGATACGCAGTATTTT,CSASSGGYGGDTQYF
TRBV7-2,TRBJ2-3,once,TRBD2,TGTGCCAGCAGCCCCGGGACTAGCGGATACACAGATACGCAGTATTTT,CASSPGTSGYTDTQYF
TRBV28,TRBJ1-1,.,TRBD1,TGTGCCAGCACCAATTGGAGGGGGCTCCGGACTGAAGCTTTCTTT,CASTNWRGLRTEAFF
TRBV4-3,TRBJ2-7,.,.,TGCGCCAGCAGCCAAGATCTGGCCGGGTACTCCTACGAGCAGTACTTC,CASSQDLAGYSYEQYF
TRBV4-3,TRBJ1-2,.,.,TGCGCCAGCAGCCAAGAAAGCGGGCTCGGCTATGGCTACACCTTC,CASSQESGLGYGYTF
TRBV5-5,TRBJ2-5,.,.,TGTGCCAGCAGCTTGGCCCTAAAAGAGACCCAGTACTTC,CASSLALKETQYF
TRBV19,TRBJ1-5,.,.,TGTGCCAGTAGTGGGGGGGCCAGCAATCAGCCCCAGCATTTT,CASSGGASNQPQHF
TRBV9,TRBJ2-3,.,TRBD2,TGTGCCAGCAGCGTGGACGGCGGGGGGCTTACAGATACGCAGTATTTT,CASSVDGGGLTDTQYF
TRBV7-6,TRBJ1-1,.,.,TGTGCCAGCAGCTCGGGGGTCCTCACTGAAGCTTTCTTT,CASSSGVLTEAFF
TRBV11-3,TRBJ2-1,.,.,TGTGCCAGCAGCTTGGGCATTACCAATGAGCAGTTCTTC,CASSLGITNEQFF
TRBV6-2/TRBV6-3,TRBJ1-1,few,TRBD1,TGTGCCAGCAGCCCCGGGACAGGCTGGGCTATGTTT,CASSPGTGWAMF
TRBV7-2,TRBJ2-7,.,.,TGTGCCAGCAGCTGGCGGGCGGGTACAGGGAGCTCCTACGAGCAGTACTTC,CASSWRAGTGSSYEQYF
TRBV7-2,TRBJ1-6,.,.,TGTGCCAGCAGCTTAGAAGCGGGTTCACCCCTCCACTTT,CASSLEAGSPLHF
TRBV19,TRBJ2-3,.,.,TGTGCCAGTAGGAGGACAGATACGCAGTATTTT,CASRRTDTQYF
TRBV2,TRBJ2-7,few,.,TGTGCCAGCAGTGGGCAGGGTAGGAACGAGCAGTACTTC,CASSGQGRNEQYF
TRBV28,TRBJ2-7,.,TRBD1,TGTGCCAGCACAAAGACAGGGGGGTACGAGCAGTACTTC,CASTKTGGYEQYF
TRBV19,TRBJ2-7,.,TRBD1,TGTGCCAGTAGTAGGGACAGGGGCATCTACGAGCAGTACTTC,CASSRDRGIYEQYF
TRBV3-1/TRBV3-2,TRBJ2-1,.,.,TGTGCCAGCAGCCAAGAAAGGACTACGTACAATGAGCAGTTCTTC,CASSQERTTYNEQFF
TRBV7-2,TRBJ1-2,.,.,TGTGCCAGCAGCTTACAATTTACAGGGATTGGCTATGGCTACACCTTC,CASSLQFTGIGYGYTF
TRBV5-6,TRBJ1-3,.,TRBD1,TGTGCCAGCAGCATGGACAGGGGACCTGGAAACACCATATATTTT,CASSMDRGPGNTIYF
TRBV5-8,TRBJ1-4,.,TRBD1,TGTGCCAGCAGCTTGGCCACAGGGGTTTTTGAAAAACTGTTTTTT,CASSLATGVFEKLFF
TRBV5-5,TRBJ1-2,.,TRBD1,TGTGCCAGCAGCGTAGACAGGGGGCTCGGCTACACCTTC,CASSVDRGLGYTF
TRBV5-1,TRBJ2-1,.,.,TGCGCCAGCAGCTTAGGGGAGGGGGGCGGACGAAATGAGCAGTTCTTC,CASSLGEGGGRNEQFF
TRBV7-2,TRBJ2-7,.,.,TGTGCCAGCAGCTTAGTTCGAGGTTCTGCCTACGAGCAGTACTTC,CASSLVRGSAYEQYF
TRBV25-1,TRBJ2-5,.,TRBD2,TGTGCCAGCAGTGAAGTCGGGGGGGCCAAAGAGACCCAGTACTTC,CASSEVGGAKETQYF
TRBV6-1,TRBJ1-5,.,.,TGTGCCAGCAGTGAATTCTTCGGCAATCAGCCCCAGCATTTT,CASSEFFGNQPQHF